This is a list of T cell receptor beta chains from one sample in a study of chemoradiotherapy in HPV16-positive cancers. Clones were read by immunoSEQ multiplex PCR, and TCRdb kept only the in-frame ones, dropping some. The repertoire includes 650 to 1,000 clones, over 60% of them detected once, and roughly 13% sits in the top ten. Sequencing used tumor tissue, obtained from a patient who underwent chemoradiotherapy. The receptors shown here come from a human donor with HPV-associated anogenital cancer. Both conserved end residues are part of each CDR3. Each record gives: J gene, D gene, V gene, CDR3 protein, CDR3 DNA. A D gene is named only where the DNA matches it firmly.

TRBJ2-7	-	TRBV7-8	CASSQTYSSSYEQYF	TGTGCCAGCAGCCAGACATACAGCAGCTCCTACGAGCAGTACTTC
TRBJ2-1	-	TRBV13	CASNRGSSYNEQFF	TGTGCCAGCAATCGGGGAAGCTCCTACAATGAGCAGTTCTTC
TRBJ1-2	-	TRBV27	CASSLRTGTRVGDGYTF	TGTGCCAGCAGTTTAAGGACCGGGACAAGGGTTGGAGATGGCTACACCTTC
TRBJ2-5	-	TRBV10-2	CASREPGTRETQYF	TGCGCCAGCAGAGAACCCGGGACACGAGAGACCCAGTACTTC